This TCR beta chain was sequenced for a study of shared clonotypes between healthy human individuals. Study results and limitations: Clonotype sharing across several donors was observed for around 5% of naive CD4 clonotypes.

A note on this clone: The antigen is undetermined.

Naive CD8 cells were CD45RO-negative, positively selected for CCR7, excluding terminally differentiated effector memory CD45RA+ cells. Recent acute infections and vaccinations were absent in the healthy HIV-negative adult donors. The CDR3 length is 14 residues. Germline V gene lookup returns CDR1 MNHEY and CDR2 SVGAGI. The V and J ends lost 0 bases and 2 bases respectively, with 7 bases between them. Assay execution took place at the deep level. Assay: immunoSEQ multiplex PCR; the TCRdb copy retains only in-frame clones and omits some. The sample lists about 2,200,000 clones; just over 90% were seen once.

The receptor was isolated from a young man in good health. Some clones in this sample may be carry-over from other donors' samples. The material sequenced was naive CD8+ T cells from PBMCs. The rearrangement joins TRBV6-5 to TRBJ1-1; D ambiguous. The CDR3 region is CASSYSMTNTEAFF. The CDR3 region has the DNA TGTGCCAGCAGTTACTCGATGACTAACACTGAAGCTTTCTTT.